This entry concerns a single T cell receptor (beta chain). Its antigen is unknown. The record originates from a study of shared clonotypes between healthy human individuals. General study points: Sorted-subset samples were not fully sequenced, rarefaction indicated. With a few donors compared, around 4.7% of naive CD4 clonotypes were shared.

The ends were cut back, 1 base at V and 3 bases at J, with 9 bases in the middle. The CDR3 extends over 14 amino acids. Germline lookup yields CDR1 SEHNR and CDR2 FQNEAQ (reference sequence). The study separated CD4+ cells into CD45RA+ naive and CD45RA-negative memory subsets. Sorted-subset replicate PCRs used approximately 180 ng of genomic DNA. This amount corresponded to 30,000 to 35,000 T cell genomes. The protocol was immunoSEQ multiplex PCR, while the TCRdb copy is restricted to in-frame clones and leaves out a portion. The repertoire holds 780,000 or so clones, with over 55% as singletons. The sequencing input was memory CD4+ T cells sorted from blood. Stated subset: CD45RA-negative fraction. V is TRBV7-9 and J is TRBJ1-1, with D uncertain. The clonotype originates from a woman in her twenties or thirties in good health. The CDR3 loop reads CASSLVHGDTEAFF. The DNA for the CDR3 is TGTGCCAGCAGCTTAGTTCACGGAGACACTGAAGCTTTCTTT.